The 10 T cell receptor beta chains presented below share a single source sample, sequenced in a study of blood T cells in healthy people across ages. A second PCR of roughly 7 to 11 cycles used a sample-barcoded 5' primer and a J-beta primer mix. Each CDR3 protein is one row after TCRdb ran MiXCR on the 5' RACE reads. The sample yields 800,000 to 950,000 distinct CDR3 sequences, about 48% seen once. The sequencing input was blood. All receptors come from a man aged 25 to 40 in good health.

The chain uses TRBV18 and TRBJ2-1, with a weak D call TRBD1 (5 bases). Germline lookup yields CDR1 KGHSH and CDR2 LQKENI. The CDR3 is made up of 15 amino acids. V lost 0 bases and J lost 9, with 15 bases in between. CDR3 DNA: TGTGCCAGCTCACCACCGACAGCCTCTGGCGGTGAGCAGTTCTTC. It translates to CASSPPTASGGEQFF.

The genes are TRBV7-2 and TRBJ2-2; D unclear. The CDR3 totals 15 residues. Germline V CDR1 and CDR2: SGHTA, FQGNSA. Trimming left V 1 base short and J 4 bases short, with 10 bases between. As DNA, the CDR3 is TGTGCCAGCAGCTTAGGGTTCGTCCTCACCGGGGAGCTGTTTTTT. It is translated as CASSLGFVLTGELFF.

The rearrangement joins TRBV28 to TRBJ1-2; no clear D gene. The CDR3 is made up of 11 amino acids. Per the germline V gene, CDR1 is MDHEN and CDR2 is SYDVKM. The V and J ends lost 10 bases and 1 base respectively, with 7 bases between them. CDR3 nucleotide sequence: TGTGCCACCACCATTAACTATGGCTACACCTTC. This encodes CATTINYGYTF.

The V and J genes are TRBV20-1 and TRBJ2-4; 7 positions agree with TRBD1. The V gene end was trimmed by 6 bases and the J gene end by 5 bases; junction bases not matched to a gene: 7. There are 13 residues in the CDR3. Germline lookup yields CDR1 DFQATT and CDR2 SNEGSKA (reference sequence). CDR3 bases: TGCAGTGCCTCGACAGGGATCCAAAACATTCAGTACTTC. Amino acid sequence: CSASTGIQNIQYF.

In its sample, this clonotype was seen a few times. The rearrangement joins TRBV10-3 to TRBJ2-7; 7 bases are a match to TRBD1. The CDR3 spans 12 residues. V lost 4 bases, J lost 5 bases, and 2 bases stayed unmatched. CDR1 ENHRY and CDR2 SYGVKD come from the germline V gene. In DNA form, the CDR3 reads TGTGCCATCAGTGTACAGGGGAACGAGCAGTACTTC. Translating it yields CAISVQGNEQYF.

The V and J genes are TRBV3-1 and TRBJ1-2; the match to TRBD1 covers 7 bases. The J segment lost 12 bases and the V segment lost 3 bases, leaving 16 bases of the junction unmatched. The CDR3 covers 15 residues. Germline loops: CDR1 LGHDT, CDR2 YNNKEL (reference sequence). The CDR3 is CASSHNDRVPAGHTF. CDR3 in DNA: TGTGCCAGCAGCCACAACGACAGGGTACCGGCGGGCCACACCTTC.

The chain carries TRBV29-1 and TRBJ2-2, with D possibly being TRBD1 or TRBD2 (5 bases each). The V gene's germline CDR1 is SQVTM and CDR2 ANQGSEA. The CDR3 length is 15 residues. Trimming took 1 base from V and 1 from J, leaving 10 bases between them. The CDR3 here is CSVEGGRRNTGELFF. CDR3 sequence (DNA): TGCAGCGTTGAAGGGGGACGAAGGAACACCGGGGAGCTGTTTTTT.

The chain carries TRBV5-1 and TRBJ2-5; a weak D match, TRBD2 (7 bases). V was trimmed by 3 bases and J by 2 bases, leaving 11 bases between them. This CDR3 has 14 amino acids. Germline assignment: CDR1 SGHRS and CDR2 YFSETQ. In nucleotides, the CDR3 is TGCGCCAGCAGCTGGACTAGGGGGCAAGAGACCCAGTACTTC. Protein: CASSWTRGQETQYF.

V is TRBV12-3 or TRBV12-4 and J is TRBJ2-7, with TRBD2 identical over 8 bases. The V segment lost 7 bases and the J segment 2 bases; nucleotides outside the gene matches: 7. CDR3 length: 14 residues. The CDR3 reads CASTLAGLAYEQYF. The CDR3 coding sequence is TGTGCCAGCACCCTAGCGGGCCTCGCCTACGAGCAGTACTTC.

In nucleotides, the CDR3 is TGCGCCAGCAGCCAAGATCTTGACTCAGGGACCCAGTACTTC. Protein product: CASSQDLDSGTQYF. The rearrangement joins TRBV4-3 to TRBJ2-5, with D hard to call. Germline V CDR1 and CDR2: LGHNA, YSLEER. V was clipped by 0 bases and J by 7 bases, with 12 bases between them. CDR3 length: 14 residues.